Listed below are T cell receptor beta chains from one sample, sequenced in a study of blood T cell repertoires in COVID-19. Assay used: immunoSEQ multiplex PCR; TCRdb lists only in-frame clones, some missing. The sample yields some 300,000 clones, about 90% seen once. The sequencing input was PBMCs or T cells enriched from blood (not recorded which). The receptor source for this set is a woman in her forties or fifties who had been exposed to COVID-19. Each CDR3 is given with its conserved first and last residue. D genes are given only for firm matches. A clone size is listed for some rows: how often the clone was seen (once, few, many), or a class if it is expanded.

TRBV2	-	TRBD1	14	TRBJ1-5	CASSVGQGNQPQHF	TGTGCCAGCAGCGTTGGACAGGGGAATCAGCCCCAGCATTTT
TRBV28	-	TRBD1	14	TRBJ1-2	CASIQGVVNYGYTF	TGTGCCAGCATACAGGGGGTGGTCAACTATGGCTACACCTTC
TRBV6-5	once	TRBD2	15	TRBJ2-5	CASSTRLAGRETQYF	TGTGCCAGCAGTACCAGACTAGCGGGGCGAGAGACCCAGTACTTC
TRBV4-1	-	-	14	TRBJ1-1	CASSQGQINTEAFF	TGCGCCAGCAGCCAAGGACAGATAAACACTGAAGCTTTCTTT
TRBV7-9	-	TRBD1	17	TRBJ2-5	CASSERGQDEMGETQYF	TGTGCCAGCAGCGAGCGAGGACAGGACGAAATGGGGGAGACCCAGTACTTC
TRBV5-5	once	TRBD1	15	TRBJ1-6	CASSRGQVFNSPLHF	TGTGCCAGCAGCCGGGGACAGGTGTTTAATTCACCCCTCCACTTT
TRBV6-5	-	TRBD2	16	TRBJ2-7	CASSYSRQRGNYEQYF	TGTGCCAGCAGTTACTCGAGACAGCGGGGGAACTACGAGCAGTACTTC
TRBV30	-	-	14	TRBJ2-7	CAWSVSWPSGEQYF	TGTGCCTGGAGTGTCAGTTGGCCGTCCGGGGAGCAGTACTTC
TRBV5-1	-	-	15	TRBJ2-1	CASSLALESYNEQFF	TGCGCCAGCAGCTTGGCGTTAGAATCCTACAATGAGCAGTTCTTC
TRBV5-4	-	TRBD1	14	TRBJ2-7	CASSFGQGPYEQYF	TGTGCCAGCAGCTTCGGACAGGGCCCCTACGAGCAGTACTTC
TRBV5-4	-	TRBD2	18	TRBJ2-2	CASSSGTSGGAPTGELFF	TGTGCCAGCAGCTCCGGGACTAGCGGGGGGGCCCCCACCGGGGAGCTGTTTTTT
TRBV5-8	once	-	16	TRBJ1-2	CASSEKTGTPWYGYTF	TGTGCCAGCAGCGAGAAAACCGGGACACCTTGGTATGGCTACACCTTC
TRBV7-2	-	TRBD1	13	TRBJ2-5	CASNRQGGETQYF	TGTGCCAGCAACAGACAGGGGGGAGAGACCCAGTACTTC
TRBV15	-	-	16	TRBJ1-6	CATSREARVYNSPLHF	TGTGCCACCAGCAGAGAAGCCCGGGTCTATAATTCACCCCTCCACTTT
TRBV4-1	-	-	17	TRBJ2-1	CASSQDRGGDQTNEQFF	TGCGCCAGCAGCCAAGATAGAGGCGGGGATCAGACAAATGAGCAGTTCTTC
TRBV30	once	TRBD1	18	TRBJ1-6	CAWSPDRPLLSYNSPLHF	TGTGCCTGGAGTCCGGACAGGCCCCTGCTGTCCTATAATTCACCCCTCCACTTT
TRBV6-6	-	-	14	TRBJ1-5	CASYYRAGNQPQHF	TGTGCCAGCTATTACAGGGCCGGCAATCAGCCCCAGCATTTT
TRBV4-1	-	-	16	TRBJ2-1	CASSQLQNLPSNEQFF	TGCGCCAGCAGCCAATTACAGAATCTCCCCTCCAATGAGCAGTTCTTC
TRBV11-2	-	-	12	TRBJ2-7	CASSLQNYEQYF	TGTGCCAGCAGCTTACAAAATTACGAGCAGTACTTC
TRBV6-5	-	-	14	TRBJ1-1	CASSYSSGDTEAFF	TGTGCCAGCAGTTACTCGTCCGGGGACACTGAAGCTTTCTTT
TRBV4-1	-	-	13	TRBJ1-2	CASSQGDIYGYTF	TGCGCCAGCAGCCAAGGGGACATCTATGGCTACACCTTC
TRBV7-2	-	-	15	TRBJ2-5	CASSLGLQIQETQYF	TGTGCCAGCAGCCTAGGGTTGCAGATCCAAGAGACCCAGTACTTC
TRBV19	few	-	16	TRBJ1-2	CASSSHLTGPLYGYTF	TGTGCCAGTAGTAGCCACTTGACAGGCCCCCTCTATGGCTACACCTTC
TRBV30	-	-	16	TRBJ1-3	CAWSEALTVSGNTIYF	TGTGCCTGGAGTGAAGCCCTAACCGTGAGTGGAAACACCATATATTTT
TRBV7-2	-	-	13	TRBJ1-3	CASSIEQENTIYF	TGTGCCAGCAGCATCGAACAGGAAAACACCATATATTTT
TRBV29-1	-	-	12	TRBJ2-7	CSAAGRSYEQYF	TGCAGCGCTGCCGGGAGATCCTACGAGCAGTACTTC
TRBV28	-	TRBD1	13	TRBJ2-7	CASMMRQGYEQYF	TGTGCCAGCATGATGAGACAGGGCTACGAGCAGTACTTC
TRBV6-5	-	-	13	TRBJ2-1	CATVLATYNEQFF	TGTGCCACCGTACTAGCAACCTACAATGAGCAGTTCTTC
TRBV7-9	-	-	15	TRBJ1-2	CASSLVGTTNYGYTF	TGTGCCAGCAGCTTAGTAGGTACTACTAACTATGGCTACACCTTC
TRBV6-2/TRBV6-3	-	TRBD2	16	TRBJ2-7	CASSSGLAGVSYEQYF	TGTGCCAGCAGTTCCGGACTAGCGGGGGTCTCCTACGAGCAGTACTTC
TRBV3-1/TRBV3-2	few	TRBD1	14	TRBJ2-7	CASSPGTGPYEQYF	TGTGCCAGCAGTCCAGGGACAGGGCCCTACGAGCAGTACTTC
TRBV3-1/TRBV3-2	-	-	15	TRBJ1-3	CASSQDIGVGNTIYF	TGTGCCAGCAGCCAAGATATCGGGGTCGGAAACACCATATATTTT
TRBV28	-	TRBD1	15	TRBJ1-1	CASSNDRGPGTEAFF	TGTGCCAGCAGTAACGACAGGGGCCCGGGTACTGAAGCTTTCTTT
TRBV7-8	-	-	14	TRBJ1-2	CASSFIGSNYGYTF	TGTGCCAGCAGCTTCATCGGTTCTAACTATGGCTACACCTTC
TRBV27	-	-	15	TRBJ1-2	CASSSPQGGTYGYTF	TGTGCCAGCAGTTCCCCTCAGGGAGGGACCTATGGCTACACCTTC
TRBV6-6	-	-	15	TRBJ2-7	CASSYSYSGGYEQYF	TGTGCCAGCAGTTACTCGTATTCAGGAGGGTACGAGCAGTACTTC
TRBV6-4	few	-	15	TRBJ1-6	CASSLEGTLGSPLHF	TGTGCCAGCAGTCTCGAGGGAACCTTAGGTTCACCCCTCCACTTT
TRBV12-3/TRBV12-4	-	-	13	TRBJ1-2	CASSSLQNYGYTF	TGTGCCAGCAGTTCATTACAGAACTATGGCTACACCTTC
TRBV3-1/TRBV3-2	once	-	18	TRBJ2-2	CASSQVAWSGANTGELFF	TGTGCCAGCAGCCAAGTCGCTTGGTCCGGGGCGAACACCGGGGAGCTGTTTTTT
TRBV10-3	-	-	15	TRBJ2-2	CAIRRTGRDTGELFF	TGTGCCATCAGAAGAACAGGGCGGGACACCGGGGAGCTGTTTTTT
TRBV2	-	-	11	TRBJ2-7	CASSRGYEQYF	TGTGCCAGCTCACGGGGGTACGAGCAGTACTTC
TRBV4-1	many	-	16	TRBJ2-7	CASSRGLSETFYEQYF	TGCGCCAGCAGCCGAGGACTTTCCGAGACTTTCTACGAGCAGTACTTC
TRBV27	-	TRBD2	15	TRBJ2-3	CASRSTGGPIDTQYF	TGTGCCAGCCGTTCTACGGGGGGGCCAATAGATACGCAGTATTTT
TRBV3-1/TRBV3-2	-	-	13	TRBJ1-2	CASSHDLHLGYTF	TGTGCCAGCAGCCACGACTTACACCTCGGCTACACCTTC